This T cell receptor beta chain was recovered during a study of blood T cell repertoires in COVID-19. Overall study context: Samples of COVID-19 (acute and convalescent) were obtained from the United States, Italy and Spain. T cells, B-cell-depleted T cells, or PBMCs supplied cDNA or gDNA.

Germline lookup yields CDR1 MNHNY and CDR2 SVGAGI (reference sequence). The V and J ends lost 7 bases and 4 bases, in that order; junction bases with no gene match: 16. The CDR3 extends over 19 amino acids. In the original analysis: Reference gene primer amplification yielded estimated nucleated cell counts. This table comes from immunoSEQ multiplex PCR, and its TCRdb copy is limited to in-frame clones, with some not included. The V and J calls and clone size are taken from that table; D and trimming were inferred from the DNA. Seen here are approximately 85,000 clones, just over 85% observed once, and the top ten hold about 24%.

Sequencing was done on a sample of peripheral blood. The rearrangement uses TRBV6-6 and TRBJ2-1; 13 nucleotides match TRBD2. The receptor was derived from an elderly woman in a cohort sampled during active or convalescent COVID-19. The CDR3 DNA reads TGTGCCAGCACCTACCTAACTAGCGGGAGGGCCGGCAGATACAATGAGCAGTTCTTC. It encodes CASTYLTSGRAGRYNEQFF.